What follows are 30 T cell receptor beta chains derived from one specimen sequenced in a study of blood T cell repertoires in COVID-19. Here immunoSEQ multiplex PCR was the method, and the copy in TCRdb shows in-frame clones only, minus some. The profile shows about 480,000 clones, roughly nine tenths of them singletons. Sequenced sample: peripheral blood. These receptors originate from a woman between 50 and 59 years old with COVID-19, enrolled during active disease.

This clone was seen a handful of times. The chain carries TRBV9 and TRBJ1-2, with unresolved D. Trimming shortened V by 4 bases and J by 6 bases, and 10 bases separated the two germline ends. CDR1 SGDLS and CDR2 YYNGEE come from the germline V gene. The CDR3 runs 12 residues. This CDR3 is CASSPPGDGYTF. The CDR3 nucleotides read TGTGCCAGCAGCCCCCCAGGCGATGGCTACACCTTC. Drawing the rest from reference TRBV9 and TRBJ1-2, the complete variable domain is DSGVTQTPKHLITATGQRVTLRCSPRSGDLSVYWYQQSLDQGLQFLIQYYNGEERAKGNILERFSAQQFPDLHSELNLSSLELGDSALYFCASSPPGDGYTFGSGTRLTVV.

The rearrangement joins TRBV27 to TRBJ2-1; 9 bases map to TRBD2. V dropped 3 bases and J dropped 5; count of bases not matched to a gene: 8. The CDR3 runs to 16 residues. Germline V gene data show CDR1 as MNHEY and CDR2 as SMNVEV (reference sequence). CDR3 bases: TGTGCCAGCAGTTTTTTGCGGGGGGGCCGCGACAATGAGCAGTTCTTC. Amino acids: CASSFLRGGRDNEQFF.

V usage is TRBV12-5 and J usage is TRBJ1-2; D not resolved. Germline-derived CDR1 and CDR2 are LGHNT and FRNRAP. V dropped 2 bases and J dropped 6 bases, with 10 bases sitting between them. This CDR3 has 13 amino acids. CDR3 in amino acids: CASGLPRLDGYTF. The CDR3 bases are TGTGCTAGTGGTTTGCCCCGGCTAGATGGCTACACCTTC.

This chain connects TRBV6-1 to TRBJ1-2, with D unclear. Trimming left V 3 bases short and J 3 bases short, with 11 bases between. Germline V gene sequence: CDR1 MNHNS, CDR2 SASEGT. This CDR3 has 14 residues. CDR3 loop: CASSDEGRDYGYTF. CDR3 bases: TGTGCCAGCAGTGACGAAGGTCGGGACTATGGCTACACCTTC.

The genes are TRBV11-2 and TRBJ2-1, with a weak D call TRBD1 (6 bases). The germline gives CDR1 SGHAT, CDR2 FQNNGV. The CDR3 is 14 amino acids. V was pared by 5 bases and J by 0 bases, with 8 bases between. The CDR3 nucleotides read TGTGCCAGCAGCCCGGACAGCTCCTACAATGAGCAGTTCTTC. It yields the protein CASSPDSSYNEQFF.

This clone was detected a few times. J is TRBJ1-1 and V is TRBV30; D perhaps matches TRBD1 (5 bases). The CDR3 runs 13 residues. CDR1 and CDR2 from the germline V gene are GTSNPN and SVGIG (reference sequence). V lost 2 bases, J lost 11 bases, and 18 bases lay in between. The CDR3 loop is CAWSPDSGAEAFF. The CDR3 coding sequence is TGTGCCTGGAGTCCCGACAGTGGGGCGGAGGCTTTCTTT.

DNA for the CDR3: TGTGCCAGCAGTGGGGGGGATGGGGTGACGTCCGGAAACACCATATATTTT. Protein sequence: CASSGGDGVTSGNTIYF. This chain connects TRBV6-1 to TRBJ1-3; maybe TRBD1 (5 bases). The ends were cut back, 4 bases at V and 4 bases at J, with 20 bases in the middle. Germline V gene data show CDR1 as MNHNS and CDR2 as SASEGT. The CDR3 has 17 residues.

The chain links TRBV4-1 to TRBJ2-3; 8 positions match TRBD2. Germline CDR1 reads MGHRA; CDR2 reads YSYEKL. The junction had 3 bases not matched to a gene; V was cut back by 5 bases and J by 2 bases. The length of the CDR3 is 14 residues. The chain's CDR3 is CASSERGFTDTQYF. Here the CDR3 DNA reads TGCGCCAGCAGCGAGCGGGGGTTCACAGATACGCAGTATTTT.

This clone was detected only once. The gene calls are TRBV3-1 (or the pseudogene TRBV3-2) and TRBJ2-2, with a tentative D call TRBD2 (6 bases). This CDR3 is 16 amino acids long. Germline values: CDR1 LGHDT, CDR2 YNNKEL (reference sequence). V was pared by 1 base and J by 1 base, with 10 bases between. The CDR3 spells CASSQGGTVNTGELFF. The CDR3 bases are TGTGCCAGCAGCCAAGGCGGGACGGTGAACACCGGGGAGCTGTTTTTT.

CDR3: CASSFTAGMREAFF. The CDR3 region has the DNA TGTGCCAGCAGTTTTACCGCAGGGATGAGAGAAGCTTTCTTT. The J gene is TRBJ1-1, the V gene TRBV27; perhaps TRBD1 as D (5 bases). CDR3 length: 14 residues. Trimming took off 3 bases at V and 8 bases at J, with 16 bases between the two ends. Germline assignment: CDR1 MNHEY and CDR2 SMNVEV (reference sequence).

The rearrangement links TRBV6-5 to TRBJ1-6; TRBD1 might be the D (5 bases). Per germline, CDR1 MNHEY and CDR2 SVGAGI. The CDR3 contains 13 residues. Trimming took 4 bases from V and 8 from J, leaving 9 bases between them. Written as DNA, the CDR3 is TGTGCCAGCAGTTGGGGCAGGGATTCACCCCTCCACTTT. It encodes CASSWGRDSPLHF.

This chain links TRBV6-1 with TRBJ1-2, with D perhaps matching TRBD1 (5 bases). With 1 base removed from V and 2 bases from J, the gap between germline ends came to 14 bases. Germline V gene sequence: CDR1 MNHNS, CDR2 SASEGT. The CDR3 runs 16 residues. CDR3 bases: TGTGCCAGCAGTGAAGGATGGAAGGGGCTGAACTATGGCTACACCTTC. Encoded protein: CASSEGWKGLNYGYTF.

The rearrangement links TRBV7-9 to TRBJ1-2; a weak D match, TRBD1 (6 bases). Trimming cost V 6 bases and J 10 bases, with 18 bases left between them. Germline V gene sequence: CDR1 SEHNR, CDR2 FQNEAQ (reference sequence). This CDR3 has 13 amino acids. The CDR3 nucleotides read TGTGCCAGCAGTCATAACACAGGGCAAGACTACACCTTC. The encoded protein is CASSHNTGQDYTF.

This CDR3 is CASSAGTGGLGNTIYF. The CDR3, as DNA: TGTGCCAGCAGCGCCGGGACAGGGGGCCTTGGAAACACCATATATTTT. The rearrangement uses TRBV7-9 and TRBJ1-3; 12 bases align to TRBD1. V shed 5 bases and J 3 bases; nucleotides not matched to a gene: 5. Germline loops: CDR1 SEHNR, CDR2 FQNEAQ (reference sequence). The CDR3 totals 16 residues.

V is TRBV27 and J is TRBJ2-3, with 15 nucleotides matching TRBD2. Per the germline V gene, CDR1 is MNHEY and CDR2 is SMNVEV (reference sequence). J gave up 6 bases and V 5 bases, and 3 bases lay outside the gene matches. The CDR3 loop spans 15 amino acids. The CDR3, as DNA: TGTGCCAGCAGTCGCGGGACTAGCGGGAGGGATACGCAGTATTTT. It encodes CASSRGTSGRDTQYF.

V gene TRBV19 combines with J gene TRBJ2-1, with TRBD2 matching 8 bases. The junction had 5 bases not matched to a gene; V was cut back by 5 bases and J by 5 bases. Germline CDR1 LNHDA, CDR2 SQIVND (reference sequence). The CDR3 totals 14 residues. For the CDR3, the DNA is TGTGCCAGTAGTGGAGCGGGGGCTCACAATGAGCAGTTCTTC. This codes for CASSGAGAHNEQFF.

V is TRBV13 and J is TRBJ2-7, with D possibly being TRBD1 (6 bases). The CDR3 runs to 13 residues. CDR1 is PRHDT, CDR2 FYEKMQ, per germline (reference sequence). Trimming pared 0 bases from V and 3 bases from J, leaving 6 bases between. The CDR3 DNA reads TGTGCCAGCAGCTTAGGACAGGGCTACGAGCAGTACTTC. Translated, it gives CASSLGQGYEQYF. Drawing the rest from reference TRBV13 and TRBJ2-7, the complete variable domain is AAGVIQSPRHLIKEKRETATLKCYPIPRHDTVYWYQQGPGQDPQFLISFYEKMQSDKGSIPDRFSAQQFSDYHSELNMSSLELGDSALYFCASSLGQGYEQYFGPGTRLTVT.

The rearrangement joins TRBV30 to TRBJ1-1, with D possibly matching TRBD1 (5 bases). Germline values: CDR1 GTSNPN, CDR2 SVGIG (reference sequence). Trimming cost V 0 bases and J 1 base, with 15 bases left between them. The CDR3 consists of 16 residues. Written as DNA, the CDR3 is TGTGCCTGGAGTGTACTCCTGGCAGGGAAGAACACTGAAGCTTTCTTT. Protein product: CAWSVLLAGKNTEAFF.

The J gene is TRBJ2-2, the V gene TRBV2; D may be TRBD1 (6 bases). The germline V gene encodes CDR1 SNHLY and CDR2 FYNNEI. Deletions cut 8 bases from V and 6 bases from J, with 16 bases between. CDR3 size: 14 residues. DNA of the CDR3: TGTGCCAGCGGGACATTTATATTTTCCGGGGAGCTGTTTTTT. As protein: CASGTFIFSGELFF.

The chain uses TRBV6-6 and TRBJ1-2; D is uncertain. V gave up 5 bases and J gave up 4 bases, with 26 bases separating them. Germline values: CDR1 MNHNY, CDR2 SVGAGI (reference sequence). The CDR3 is made up of 18 amino acids. CDR3 coding DNA: TGTGCCAGCAGTCCCTTAGTTGGACTCCGACTCGGTGGCTATGGCTACACCTTC. Its translation: CASSPLVGLRLGGYGYTF.

This clone appeared once. V and J are TRBV6-4 and TRBJ2-3, with D hard to call. Trimming took 0 bases from V and 1 from J, leaving 5 bases between them. The V gene's germline CDR1 is MRHNA and CDR2 SNTAGT. This CDR3 is 14 amino acids long. The CDR3 loop reads CASSDSRCTDTQYF. CDR3 DNA: TGTGCCAGCAGTGACTCGCGGTGCACAGATACGCAGTATTTT.

The chain couples TRBV3-1 (or the pseudogene TRBV3-2) to TRBJ2-7; D might be TRBD1 (7 bases). Germline V gene lookup returns CDR1 LGHDT and CDR2 YNNKEL (reference sequence). The CDR3 runs to 18 residues. The ends were cut back, 0 bases at V and 5 bases at J, with 23 bases in the middle. The CDR3 loop reads CASSQDERGRRGSHEQYF. CDR3 bases: TGTGCCAGCAGCCAAGATGAGAGGGGGCGGAGGGGTTCTCACGAGCAGTACTTC.

The V call is TRBV10-3, the J call TRBJ2-3; D unresolved. V lost 0 bases and J 5 bases, leaving 9 bases between the germline ends. The CDR3 length is 14 residues. In germline, CDR1 is ENHRY, CDR2 SYGVKD. CDR3 region: CAISESSRIDTQYF. CDR3 coding DNA: TGTGCCATCAGTGAGTCGAGCAGGATAGATACGCAGTATTTT.

The chain uses TRBV9 and TRBJ2-3; 9 bases match TRBD2. This CDR3 has 15 amino acids. Unmatched junction bases numbered 4, after V lost 2 bases and J lost 3 bases. Germline CDR1 reads SGDLS; CDR2 reads YYNGEE. This CDR3 is CASSVGGGATDTQYF. CDR3 DNA sequence: TGTGCCAGCAGCGTCGGCGGGGGGGCAACAGATACGCAGTATTTT.

The chain couples TRBV6-6 to TRBJ1-2; TRBD1 might be the D (6 bases). The ends were cut back, 5 bases at V and 5 bases at J, with 27 bases in the middle. The CDR3 contains 18 residues. CDR1 and CDR2 from the germline V gene are MNHNY and SVGAGI (reference sequence). CDR3 sequence (DNA): TGTGCCAGCAGTCCCCCTGTGACAGGTACCACCTTGGCTTATGGCTACACCTTC. It encodes CASSPPVTGTTLAYGYTF.

J is TRBJ1-2 and V is TRBV27; tentative D call: TRBD1 (5 bases). Germline V lookup: CDR1 MNHEY, CDR2 SMNVEV (reference sequence). The CDR3 spans 15 residues. V shed 8 bases and J shed 8 bases, with 24 bases lying between them. The CDR3 reads CASAEGWGGKSGYTF. The CDR3 DNA sequence: TGTGCCAGCGCAGAGGGGTGGGGGGGTAAGAGCGGCTACACCTTC.

Details on this clone: This same CDR3 is encoded by further DNA sequences in the sample. This chain connects TRBV6-1 to TRBJ1-1; 7 bases fit TRBD1. The CDR3 covers 17 residues. V trimming: 2 bases; J trimming: 2 bases; junction bases outside the gene matches: 11. Per the germline V gene, CDR1 is MNHNS and CDR2 is SASEGT. CDR3 in amino acids: CASSERGPGTVNTEAFF. DNA of the CDR3: TGTGCCAGCAGTGAAAGGGGGCCCGGGACAGTTAACACTGAAGCTTTCTTT.

The chain links TRBV2 to TRBJ2-2, with D possibly being TRBD2 (7 bases). Trimming stripped 3 bases from V and 6 bases from J, with 14 bases between. Germline loops: CDR1 SNHLY, CDR2 FYNNEI. This CDR3 is 15 amino acids long. This CDR3 is CASSDRRGRPGELFF. The CDR3 DNA is TGTGCCAGCAGTGACCGGCGGGGGCGGCCCGGGGAGCTGTTTTTT.

The chain combines TRBV19 with TRBJ2-3; the D gene is possibly TRBD2 (6 bases). V lost 6 bases to trimming and J lost 1 base, with 14 bases between them. The germline gives CDR1 LNHDA, CDR2 SQIVND (reference sequence). The CDR3 sequence is 15 residues long. CDR3 bases: TGTGCCAGTAGATCGTCGTCGGGGGGCACAGATACGCAGTATTTT. Translation: CASRSSSGGTDTQYF.

The table lists this clone with a count of one. The chain has TRBV5-4 and TRBJ2-3, with TRBD2 matching 9 bases. Germline CDR1 reads SGHNT; CDR2 reads YYREEE (reference sequence). This CDR3 spans 16 amino acids. Losses at the gene ends were 0 bases for V and 0 bases for J; bases not matched to a gene: 2. CDR3: CASSLALAGSTDTQYF. In DNA, the CDR3 is TGTGCCAGCAGCTTGGCTCTAGCGGGGAGCACAGATACGCAGTATTTT.